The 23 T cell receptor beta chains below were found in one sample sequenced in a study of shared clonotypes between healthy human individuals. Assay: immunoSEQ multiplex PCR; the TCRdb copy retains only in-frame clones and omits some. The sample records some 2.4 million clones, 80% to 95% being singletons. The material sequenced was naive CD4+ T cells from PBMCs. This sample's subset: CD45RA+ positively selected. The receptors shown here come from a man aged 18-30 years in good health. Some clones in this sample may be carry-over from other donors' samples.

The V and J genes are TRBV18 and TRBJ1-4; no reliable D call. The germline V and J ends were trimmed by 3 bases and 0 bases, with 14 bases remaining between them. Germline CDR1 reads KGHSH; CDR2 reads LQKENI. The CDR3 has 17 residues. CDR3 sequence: CASSPIILQTTNEKLFF. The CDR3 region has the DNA TGTGCCAGCTCACCTATCATCCTGCAGACAACTAATGAAAAACTGTTTTTT.

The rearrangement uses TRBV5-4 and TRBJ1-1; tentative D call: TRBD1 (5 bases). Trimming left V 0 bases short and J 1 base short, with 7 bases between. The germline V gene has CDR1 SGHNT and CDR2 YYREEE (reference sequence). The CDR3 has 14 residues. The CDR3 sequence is CASSLDGGNTEAFF. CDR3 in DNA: TGTGCCAGCAGCTTGGACGGGGGGAACACTGAAGCTTTCTTT.

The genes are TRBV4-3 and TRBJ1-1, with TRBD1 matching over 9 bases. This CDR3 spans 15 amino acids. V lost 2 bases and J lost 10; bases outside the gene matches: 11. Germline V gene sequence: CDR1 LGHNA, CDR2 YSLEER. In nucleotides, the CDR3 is TGCGCCAGCAGCCAACCCGTCGGGACAGGGTCGCCAGCTTTCTTT. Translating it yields CASSQPVGTGSPAFF.

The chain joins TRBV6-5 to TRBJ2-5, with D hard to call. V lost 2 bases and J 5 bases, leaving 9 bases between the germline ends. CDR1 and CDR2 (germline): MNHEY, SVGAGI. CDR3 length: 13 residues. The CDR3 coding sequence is TGTGCCAGCAGTTACGCTTTCCGGGAGACCCAGTACTTC. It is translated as CASSYAFRETQYF.

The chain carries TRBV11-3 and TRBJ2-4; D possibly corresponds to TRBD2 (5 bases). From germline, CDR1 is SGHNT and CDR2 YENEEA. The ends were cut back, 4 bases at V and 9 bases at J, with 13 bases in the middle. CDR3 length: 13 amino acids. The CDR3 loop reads CASSSRASGIQYF. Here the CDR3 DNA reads TGTGCCAGCAGCTCGAGGGCCTCGGGCATTCAGTACTTC. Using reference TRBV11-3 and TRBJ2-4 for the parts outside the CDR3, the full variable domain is EAGVVQSPRYKIIEKKQPVAFWCNPISGHNTLYWYLQNLGQGPELLIRYENEEAVDDSQLPKDRFSAERLKGVDSTLKIQPAELGDSAVYLCASSSRASGIQYFGAGTRLSVL.

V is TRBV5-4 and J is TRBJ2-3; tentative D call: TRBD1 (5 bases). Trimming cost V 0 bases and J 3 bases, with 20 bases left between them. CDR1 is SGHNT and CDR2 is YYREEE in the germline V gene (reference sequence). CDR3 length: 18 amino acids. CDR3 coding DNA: TGTGCCAGCAGCTTGGGTTCGCTGGGCAGGGCCTCAACAGATACGCAGTATTTT. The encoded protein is CASSLGSLGRASTDTQYF.

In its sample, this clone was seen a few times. The CDR3 is CASSLNRGDTGELFF. CDR3 bases: TGTGCCAGCAGCTTAAACCGGGGTGACACCGGGGAGCTGTTTTTT. The rearrangement joins TRBV7-6 to TRBJ2-2; tentatively, D is TRBD2 (5 bases). Germline V gives CDR1 SGHVS, CDR2 FNYEAQ. V lost 2 bases to trimming and J lost 3 bases, with 10 bases between them. The CDR3 length is 15 residues.

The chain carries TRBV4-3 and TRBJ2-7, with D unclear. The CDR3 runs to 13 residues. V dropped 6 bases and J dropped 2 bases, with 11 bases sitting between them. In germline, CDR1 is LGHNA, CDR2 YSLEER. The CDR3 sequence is CASSRGVAYEQYF. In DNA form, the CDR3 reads TGCGCCAGCAGTCGTGGGGTGGCCTACGAGCAGTACTTC.

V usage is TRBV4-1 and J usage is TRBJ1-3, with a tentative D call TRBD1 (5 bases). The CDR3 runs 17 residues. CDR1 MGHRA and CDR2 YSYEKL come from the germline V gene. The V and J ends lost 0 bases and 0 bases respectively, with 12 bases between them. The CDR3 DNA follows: TGCGCCAGCAGCCAAGAAGGCAGGGCCTTCTCTGGAAACACCATATATTTT. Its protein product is CASSQEGRAFSGNTIYF.

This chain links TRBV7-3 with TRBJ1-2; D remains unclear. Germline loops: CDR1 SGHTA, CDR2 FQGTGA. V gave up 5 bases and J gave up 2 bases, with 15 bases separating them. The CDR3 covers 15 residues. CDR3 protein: CASSPSVGGNYGYTF. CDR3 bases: TGTGCCAGCAGCCCCTCGGTTGGCGGCAACTATGGCTACACCTTC.

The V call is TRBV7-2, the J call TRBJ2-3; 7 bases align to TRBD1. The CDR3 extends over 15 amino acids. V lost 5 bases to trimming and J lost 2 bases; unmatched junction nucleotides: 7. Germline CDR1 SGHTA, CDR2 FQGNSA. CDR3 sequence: CASSIPGQITDTQYF. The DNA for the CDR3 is TGTGCCAGCAGCATTCCGGGACAGATCACAGATACGCAGTATTTT.

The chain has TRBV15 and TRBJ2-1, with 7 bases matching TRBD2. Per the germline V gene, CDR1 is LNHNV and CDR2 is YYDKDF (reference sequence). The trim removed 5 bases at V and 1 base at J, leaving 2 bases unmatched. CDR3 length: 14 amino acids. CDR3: CATSSGGSYNEQFF. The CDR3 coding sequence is TGTGCCACCAGCTCCGGGGGGTCCTACAATGAGCAGTTCTTC.

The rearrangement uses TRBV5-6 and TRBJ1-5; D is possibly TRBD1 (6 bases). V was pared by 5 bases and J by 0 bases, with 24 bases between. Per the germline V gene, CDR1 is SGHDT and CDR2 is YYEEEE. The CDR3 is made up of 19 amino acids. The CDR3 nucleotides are TGTGCCAGCAGACATCTGAAACATGGGGGGCTGGATAGCAATCAGCCCCAGCATTTT. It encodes CASRHLKHGGLDSNQPQHF.

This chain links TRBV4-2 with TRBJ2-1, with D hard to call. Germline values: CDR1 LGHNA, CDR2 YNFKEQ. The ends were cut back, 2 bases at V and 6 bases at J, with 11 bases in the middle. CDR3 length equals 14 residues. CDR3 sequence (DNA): TGTGCCAGCAGCCAACTGTATGACGGCAATGAGCAGTTCTTC. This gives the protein CASSQLYDGNEQFF.

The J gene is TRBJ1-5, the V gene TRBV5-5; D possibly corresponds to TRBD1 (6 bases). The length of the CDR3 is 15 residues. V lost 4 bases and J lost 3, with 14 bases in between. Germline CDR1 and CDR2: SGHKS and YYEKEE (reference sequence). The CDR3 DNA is TGTGCCAGCAGCCCGGGGCAGGGGTACAATCAGCCCCAGCATTTT. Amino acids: CASSPGQGYNQPQHF.

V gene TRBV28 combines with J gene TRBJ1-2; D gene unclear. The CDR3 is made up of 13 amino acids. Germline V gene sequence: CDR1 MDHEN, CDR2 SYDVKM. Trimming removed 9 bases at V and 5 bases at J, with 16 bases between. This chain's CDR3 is CASRDPGYYGYTF. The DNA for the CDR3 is TGTGCCAGTCGCGATCCGGGCTATTATGGCTACACCTTC.

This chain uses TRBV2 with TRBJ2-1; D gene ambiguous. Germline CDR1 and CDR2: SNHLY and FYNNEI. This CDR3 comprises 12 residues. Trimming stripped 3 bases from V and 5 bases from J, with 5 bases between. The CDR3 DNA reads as TGTGCCAGCAGTGAGTGGAACAATGAGCAGTTCTTC. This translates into CASSEWNNEQFF.

The CDR3 reads CASSLRHQPQHF. The CDR3 region has the DNA TGTGCCAGCAGCTTAAGGCATCAGCCCCAGCATTTT. The J gene is TRBJ1-5, the V gene TRBV7-8, with unresolved D. The ends were cut back, 2 bases at V and 5 bases at J, with 4 bases in the middle. Germline assignment: CDR1 SGHVS and CDR2 FQNEAQ. The CDR3 length is 12 residues.

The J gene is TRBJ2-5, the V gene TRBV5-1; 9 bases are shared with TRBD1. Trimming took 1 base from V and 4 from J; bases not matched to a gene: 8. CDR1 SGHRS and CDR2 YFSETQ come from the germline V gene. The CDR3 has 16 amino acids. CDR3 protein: CASSLLRTGGGETQYF. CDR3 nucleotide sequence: TGCGCCAGCAGCTTGTTGAGAACAGGGGGCGGAGAGACCCAGTACTTC.

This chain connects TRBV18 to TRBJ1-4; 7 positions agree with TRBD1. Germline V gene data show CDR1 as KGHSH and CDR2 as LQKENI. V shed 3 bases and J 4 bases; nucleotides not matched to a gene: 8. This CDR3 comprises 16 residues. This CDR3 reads CASSPGQDSLNEKLFF. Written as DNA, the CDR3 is TGTGCCAGCTCACCCGGACAGGACTCCCTTAATGAAAAACTGTTTTTT.

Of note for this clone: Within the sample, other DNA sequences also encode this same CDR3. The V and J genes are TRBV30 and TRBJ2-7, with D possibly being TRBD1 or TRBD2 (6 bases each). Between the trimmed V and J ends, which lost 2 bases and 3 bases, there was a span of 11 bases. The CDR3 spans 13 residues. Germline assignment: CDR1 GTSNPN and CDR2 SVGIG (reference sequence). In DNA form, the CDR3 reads TGTGCCTGGAGTAGGGGGGTAAGCTACGAGCAGTACTTC. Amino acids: CAWSRGVSYEQYF. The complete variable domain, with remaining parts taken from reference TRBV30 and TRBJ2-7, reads SQTIHQWPATLVQPVGSPLSLECTVEGTSNPNLYWYRQAAGRGLQLLFYSVGIGQISSEVPQNLSASRPQDRQFILSSKKLLLSDSGFYLCAWSRGVSYEQYFGPGTRLTVT.

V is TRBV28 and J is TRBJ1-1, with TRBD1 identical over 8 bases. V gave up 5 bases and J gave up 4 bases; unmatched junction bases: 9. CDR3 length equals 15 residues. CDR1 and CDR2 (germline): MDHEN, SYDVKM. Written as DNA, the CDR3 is TGTGCCAGCAGTCGAACAGGGGGGAGCTTCACTGAAGCTTTCTTT. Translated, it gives CASSRTGGSFTEAFF.

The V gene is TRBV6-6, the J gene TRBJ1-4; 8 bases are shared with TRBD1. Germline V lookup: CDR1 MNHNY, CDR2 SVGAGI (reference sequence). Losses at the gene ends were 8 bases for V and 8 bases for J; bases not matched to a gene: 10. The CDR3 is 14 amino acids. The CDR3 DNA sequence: TGTGCCAGCTCCCCCCCAGGGGGCAGAGAAAAACTGTTTTTT. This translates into CASSPPGGREKLFF.